A single TCR beta chain is shown here with its context. The data belong to a study of T cell changes during pregnancy in multiple sclerosis. TCRdb's copy holds only in-frame clones and misses some; the assay was immunoSEQ multiplex PCR. Counted here are about 59,000 clones, roughly 92% occurring once; the ten biggest clones make up 2.8%. The origin of this receptor is a female donor in good health, enrolled as a control in a pregnancy study. The sequencing here drew on peripheral blood, taken in the third trimester of pregnancy.

CDR3 sequence: CASSQGARGGNTIYF. DNA of the CDR3: TGTGCCAGCAGCCAAGGCGCCAGGGGTGGAAACACCATATATTTT. The chain recombines TRBV14 with TRBJ1-3; the D gene is possibly TRBD1 (6 bases). The CDR3 is made up of 15 amino acids. V lost 1 base and J lost 3, with 10 bases in between. Looked up from germline, CDR1 is SGHDN and CDR2 is FVKESK.